The source of this T cell receptor beta chain is a study of identical twins (dated by TCRdb to 2016 to 2017). Regarding the research as a whole: To test whether fetal clonotypes persist, the study used deep sequencing on TCR alpha and beta repertoires from monozygotic twins, unrelated adults of various ages, and cord blood. Replicate twin experiments were performed at different times using different library preparation protocols to rule out contamination.

Library preparation employed 5' RACE. TCRdb lists the instrument as Illumina HiSeq 2000. Template switching introduced a universal primer binding site; the final cDNA contained a unique molecular identifier, enabling accurate counting of TCR cDNA molecules. First-strand cDNA for TCR alpha and beta chains was synthesized from specific primers in the conserved constant-segment region. To control for contamination, every cDNA library carried two barcodes: a SMART-Mk sample barcode plus Illumina barcodes. TruSeq adapter sequences along with Illumina sample barcodes were introduced in two successive PCR steps. Sequencing of the TCR alpha and beta cDNA libraries was done on the Illumina HiSeq platform using custom primers. As for the original processing: MiGEC processed the raw reads to extract unique molecular identifiers, while MiXCR was used to determine the CDR3 positions. Recombination models were inferred per individual with the repgenHMM and IGoR tools using an EM algorithm. Shared clonotype analysis was performed with the tcR package in R, normalizing sharing by the product of cloneset sizes. To study raw recombination free of thymic and clonal selection effects, out-of-frame nonproductive sequences were analyzed. TCRdb reworked the public reads: Q25 trimming with fastp, MiXCR clone assembly, productive beta chains retained. One record per CDR3 amino acid sequence lists the most common genes and DNA. These V and J calls derive from TCRdb rather than the authors' analysis. The sample table shows some 500,000 distinct CDR3 sequences, and roughly 13% are seen once. The ten top clones hold more than 0.8% of the sample.

V was cut back by 2 bases and J by 3 bases, leaving a gap of 13 bases between them. Via the germline V gene, CDR1 is SQVTM and CDR2 ANQGSEA. Spanning cysteine to phenylalanine, the CDR3 consists of 14 amino acids. Just CDR3 DNA is preserved here, 42 bases in frame from base 1. This clonotype was counted at least ten times. Its antigen is not yet known. No much larger clonotype is one base removed from it; base qualities were not supplied. Study-level results and caveats: Compared with coincidental sharing between unrelated individuals, out-of-frame TCR alpha sequences shared between twins had an excess of sequences with low generation probability. In monozygotic twins, recombination models systematically underestimated out-of-frame TCR alpha sharing, but the models matched the sharing seen between unrelated individuals. In beta out-of-frame sequences, excess twin sharing was weaker, because having fewer shared sequences lowered the signal-to-noise ratio. Invariant T cells such as MAIT and iNKT could partly confound zero-insertion analyses, though diverse VJ usage argued against this for most clonotypes. Fewer insertions were carried by abundant cord blood beta clonotypes, a similar but weaker trend appeared in young adult naive repertoires, and no such trend appeared in memory repertoires. Because the same donors could not be followed over many years, the conclusions depended on cross-sectional statistical analysis.

Every donor in the study was a healthy Caucasian. Three pairs of female monozygotic twins, all aged about 18 to 30 years, made up the twin cohort. Positive isolation kits from Invitrogen were used to isolate the CD4+ and CD8+ T cell populations. This sample was shared with a second study, whose subject was yellow fever vaccine responses in identical twins. The second study reports: The authors reported that the T cell response to vaccination in identical twins appeared partly convergent and partly personalized. In identical twins, the study followed T cell clones that responded to the vaccine with precision.

The specimen was CD4+ T cells sorted from blood. Rearrangement joined TRBV29-1 to TRBJ1-1; TRBD1 is possibly the D segment (5 matching bases). This sequence originates from a woman under 30 in good health. The bases read TGCAGCGTTGAACAGGGTGCTGGGTACACTGAAGCTTTCTTT. It codes for CSVEQGAGYTEAFF.